This is a list of T cell receptor beta chains from one sample in a study of identical twins. TCRdb redid the calling of the 5' RACE reads with MiXCR, one entry per CDR3 protein. The data hold about 340,000 distinct CDR3 sequences, with about 10% observed a single time. Sequences were obtained from naive T cells sorted from blood. The receptors shown here come from a woman aged 50 to 60 in good health. Each CDR3 is given with its conserved first and last residue. D genes are given only for firm matches. Not every row has a clone size; where given, it reads once, few, many or a size class.

V: TRBV20-1
D: TRBD2
J: TRBJ2-3
size: many
DNA: TGCAGTGCTAGATCTTCAACTAGCGGGAGTAGGGTAGATACGCAGTATTTT
CDR3: CSARSSTSGSRVDTQYF

V: TRBV5-6
D: NA
J: TRBJ2-3
size: NA
DNA: TGTGCCAGCAGCTTGGCAAGTTATACGCAGTATTTT
CDR3: CASSLASYTQYF

V: TRBV12-3/TRBV12-4
D: NA
J: TRBJ2-4
size: NA
DNA: TGTGCCAGCACCCAAGTTACAGGGATTGGCATTCAGTACTTC
CDR3: CASTQVTGIGIQYF

V: TRBV12-3/TRBV12-4
D: NA
J: TRBJ1-2
size: many
DNA: TGTGCCAGCAGTTTGGATTTCTATGGCTACACCTTC
CDR3: CASSLDFYGYTF

V: TRBV5-1
D: NA
J: TRBJ2-5
size: NA
DNA: TGCGCCAGCAGCTTGGGGGACTGGACCCAAGAGACCCAGTACTTC
CDR3: CASSLGDWTQETQYF

V: TRBV29-1
D: NA
J: TRBJ2-5
size: many
DNA: TGCAGCGTTCTCTTAACAGGCCGCCAAGAGACCCAGTACTTC
CDR3: CSVLLTGRQETQYF

V: TRBV6-2/TRBV6-3
D: NA
J: TRBJ2-2
size: NA
DNA: TGTGCCAGCACAAACCCCAACAGGTGGAACACCGGGGAGCTGTTTTTT
CDR3: CASTNPNRWNTGELFF

V: TRBV10-3
D: TRBD1
J: TRBJ1-1
size: NA
DNA: TGTGCCATCAGAGGGGGCGCGGGGAACACTGAAGCTTTCTTT
CDR3: CAIRGGAGNTEAFF

V: TRBV29-1
D: NA
J: TRBJ1-1
size: few
DNA: TGCAGCGTTGGGCCGATCAACACTGAAGCTTTCTTT
CDR3: CSVGPINTEAFF

V: TRBV29-1
D: TRBD2
J: TRBJ2-5
size: NA
DNA: TGCAGCGTCCTAGCGGGGAAGACCCAGTACTTC
CDR3: CSVLAGKTQYF

V: TRBV5-1
D: TRBD1
J: TRBJ1-1
size: few
DNA: TGCGCCAGCAGCTTGGGGACCCAGGGGGTGAACACTGAAGCTTTCTTT
CDR3: CASSLGTQGVNTEAFF

V: TRBV29-1
D: NA
J: TRBJ2-1
size: many
DNA: TGCAGCGTTGGGACCCCTGCGCTCACTGTCTACAATGAGCAGTTCTTC
CDR3: CSVGTPALTVYNEQFF

V: TRBV6-2/TRBV6-3
D: NA
J: TRBJ2-4
size: many
DNA: TGTGCCAGCAGTTACCCTCCCTCAAGACAGCTAGCCAAAAACATTCAGTACTTC
CDR3: CASSYPPSRQLAKNIQYF

V: TRBV10-3
D: NA
J: TRBJ2-3
size: few
DNA: TGTGCGAGCAGTGCGGGGTCTGACACAGATACGCAGTATTTT
CDR3: CASSAGSDTDTQYF

V: TRBV15
D: TRBD1
J: TRBJ1-5
size: NA
DNA: TGTGCCACCAGCAGGGGGGACAGGGGGCGAAGAGAGCCCCAGCATTTT
CDR3: CATSRGDRGRREPQHF

V: TRBV5-1
D: TRBD1
J: TRBJ1-3
size: NA
DNA: TGCGCCAGCAGCAGGGACAGACTTGGAAACACCATATATTTT
CDR3: CASSRDRLGNTIYF

V: TRBV7-9
D: NA
J: TRBJ1-1
size: NA
DNA: TGTGCCAGCAGCAGCTACAGGAGGAACTTTGAAGCTTTCTTT
CDR3: CASSSYRRNFEAFF

V: TRBV7-9
D: TRBD2
J: TRBJ2-1
size: NA
DNA: TGTGCCAGCAGCTTATCCGGGACTAGCGGGAACAATGAGCAGTTCTTC
CDR3: CASSLSGTSGNNEQFF

V: TRBV20-1
D: NA
J: TRBJ1-1
size: NA
DNA: TGCAGTGCTAGAGGATGGCATCTCAACACTGAAGCTTTCTTT
CDR3: CSARGWHLNTEAFF